This TCR beta chain is drawn from a study of cytomegalovirus exposure and HLA in healthy donors. Study outcomes and limitations: There were about 160 TCR beta chains listed as cytomegalovirus-associated. Researchers reported in a later analysis that a missense DCLRE1C variant was tied to TCR beta V- and J-gene trimming. What a later analysis showed was that several of the most significant clusters appeared linked to common viral pathogens.

The PCR was carried out with 60 Vbeta primers and 13 Jbeta primers. The table came from immunoSEQ multiplex PCR; TCRdb's copy has only in-frame clones and leaves some out. The repertoire consists of about 63,000 clones, with more than 70% occurring once and the leading ten covering under 25%. The germline V gene has CDR1 ENHRY and CDR2 SYGVKD. This CDR3 is built from 17 residues. Trimming removed 5 bases at V and 0 bases at J, with 19 bases between. This clone was detected a few times. As yet, its antigen is unknown. This chain links TRBV10-3 with TRBJ1-1; tentatively, D is TRBD1 (5 bases). The sequencing input was PBMCs. The origin of this receptor is a middle-aged woman in good health and CMV-seropositive. CDR3 protein: CAISWKANGQMNTEAFF. The CDR3 bases are TGTGCCATCAGTTGGAAGGCGAACGGACAAATGAACACTGAAGCTTTCTTT.